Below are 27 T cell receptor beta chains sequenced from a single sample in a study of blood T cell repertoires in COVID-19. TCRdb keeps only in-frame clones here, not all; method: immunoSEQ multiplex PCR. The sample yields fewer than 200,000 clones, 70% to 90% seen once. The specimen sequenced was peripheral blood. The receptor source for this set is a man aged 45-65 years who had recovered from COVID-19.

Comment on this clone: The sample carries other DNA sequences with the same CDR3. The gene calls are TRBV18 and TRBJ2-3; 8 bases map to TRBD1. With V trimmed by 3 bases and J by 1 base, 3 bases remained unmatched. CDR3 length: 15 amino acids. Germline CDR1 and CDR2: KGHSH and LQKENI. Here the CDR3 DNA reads TGTGCCAGCTCACCCGGACAGGGCGGCACAGATACGCAGTATTTT. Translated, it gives CASSPGQGGTDTQYF.

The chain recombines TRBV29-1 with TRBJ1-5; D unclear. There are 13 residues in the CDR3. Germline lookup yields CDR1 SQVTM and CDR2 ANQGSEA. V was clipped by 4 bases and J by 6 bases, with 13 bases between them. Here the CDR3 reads CSVGLGLGQPQHF. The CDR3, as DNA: TGCAGCGTTGGACTAGGGCTGGGTCAGCCCCAGCATTTT.

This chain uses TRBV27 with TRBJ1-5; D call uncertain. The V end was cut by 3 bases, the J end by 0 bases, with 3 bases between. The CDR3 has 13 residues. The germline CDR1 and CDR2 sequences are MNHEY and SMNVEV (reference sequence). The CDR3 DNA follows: TGTGCCAGCAGTTTCTTTAGCAATCAGCCCCAGCATTTT. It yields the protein CASSFFSNQPQHF.

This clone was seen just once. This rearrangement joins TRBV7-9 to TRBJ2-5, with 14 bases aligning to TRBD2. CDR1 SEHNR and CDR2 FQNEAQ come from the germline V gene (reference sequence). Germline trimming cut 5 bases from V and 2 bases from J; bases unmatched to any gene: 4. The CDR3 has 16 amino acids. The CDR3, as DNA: TGTGCCAGCAGCCCGACTAGCGGGAGGGTACAAGAGACCCAGTACTTC. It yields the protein CASSPTSGRVQETQYF. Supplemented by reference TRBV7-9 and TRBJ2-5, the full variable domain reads DTGVSQNPRHKITKRGQNVTFRCDPISEHNRLYWYRQTLGQGPEFLTYFQNEAQLEKSRLLSDRFSAERPKGSFSTLEIQRTEQGDSAMYLCASSPTSGRVQETQYFGPGTRLLVL.

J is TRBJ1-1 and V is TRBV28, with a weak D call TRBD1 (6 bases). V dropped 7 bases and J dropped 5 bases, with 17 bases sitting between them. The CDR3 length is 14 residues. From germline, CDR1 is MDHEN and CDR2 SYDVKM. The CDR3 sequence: CASTLGGAWTEAFF. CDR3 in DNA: TGTGCCAGCACCCTGGGGGGGGCTTGGACTGAAGCTTTCTTT.

The CDR3 here is CSVEAGVNTEAFF. The CDR3, as DNA: TGCAGCGTTGAAGCAGGGGTGAACACTGAAGCTTTCTTT. The chain combines TRBV29-1 with TRBJ1-1, with D tentatively TRBD1 (6 bases). Germline V gene data show CDR1 as SQVTM and CDR2 as ANQGSEA. This CDR3 is 13 amino acids long. V was pared by 1 base and J by 0 bases, with 6 bases between.

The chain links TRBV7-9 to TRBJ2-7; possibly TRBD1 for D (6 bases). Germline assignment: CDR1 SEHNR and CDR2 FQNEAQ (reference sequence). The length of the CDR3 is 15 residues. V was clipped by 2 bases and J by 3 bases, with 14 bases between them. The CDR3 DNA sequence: TGTGCCAGCAGCTTAAGGGAATTACAGGGCTACGAGCAGTACTTC. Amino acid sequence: CASSLRELQGYEQYF.

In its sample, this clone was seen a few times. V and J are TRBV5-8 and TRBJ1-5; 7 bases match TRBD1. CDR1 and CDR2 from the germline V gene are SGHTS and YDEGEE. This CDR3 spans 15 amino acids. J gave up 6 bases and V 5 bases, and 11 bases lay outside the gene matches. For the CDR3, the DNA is TGTGCCAGCAGGGGACAGACCATCACTACTCAGCCCCAGCATTTT. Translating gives CASRGQTITTQPQHF.

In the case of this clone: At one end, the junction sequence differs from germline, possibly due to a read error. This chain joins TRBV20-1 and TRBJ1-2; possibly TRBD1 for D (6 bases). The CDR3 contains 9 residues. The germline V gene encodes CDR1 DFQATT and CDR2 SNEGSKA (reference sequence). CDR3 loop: CSARGEQGF. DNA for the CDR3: TGCAGTGCTAGAGGGGAACAGGGCTTC.

The chain's CDR3 is CSARRRTGAGDTQYF. In nucleotides, the CDR3 is TGCAGCGCCAGACGGCGGACAGGGGCCGGGGATACGCAGTATTTT. The chain joins TRBV29-1 to TRBJ2-3; 9 bases line up with TRBD1. Germline V gene sequence: CDR1 SQVTM, CDR2 ANQGSEA. This CDR3 is built from 15 residues. The V gene end was trimmed by 7 bases and the J gene end by 6 bases; junction bases not matched to a gene: 14.

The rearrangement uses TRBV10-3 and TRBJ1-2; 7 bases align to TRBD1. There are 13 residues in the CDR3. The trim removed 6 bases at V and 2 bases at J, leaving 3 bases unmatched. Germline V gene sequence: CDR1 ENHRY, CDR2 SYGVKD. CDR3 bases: TGTGCCATCAGATCAGGGGGGAACTATGGCTACACCTTC. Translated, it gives CAIRSGGNYGYTF.

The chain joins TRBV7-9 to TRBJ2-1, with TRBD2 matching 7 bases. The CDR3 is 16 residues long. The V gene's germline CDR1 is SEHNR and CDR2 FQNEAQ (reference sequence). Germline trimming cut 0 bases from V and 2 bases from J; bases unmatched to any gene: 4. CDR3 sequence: CASSLAGGRAYNEQFF. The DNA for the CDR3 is TGTGCCAGCAGCTTAGCGGGAGGGAGGGCCTACAATGAGCAGTTCTTC.

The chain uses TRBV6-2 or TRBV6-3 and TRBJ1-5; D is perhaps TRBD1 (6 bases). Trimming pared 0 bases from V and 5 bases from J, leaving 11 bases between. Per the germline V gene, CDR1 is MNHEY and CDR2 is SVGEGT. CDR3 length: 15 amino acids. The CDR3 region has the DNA TGTGCCAGCAGTTACTCGCGCAGGGGTGATCAGCCCCAGCATTTT. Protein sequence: CASSYSRRGDQPQHF.

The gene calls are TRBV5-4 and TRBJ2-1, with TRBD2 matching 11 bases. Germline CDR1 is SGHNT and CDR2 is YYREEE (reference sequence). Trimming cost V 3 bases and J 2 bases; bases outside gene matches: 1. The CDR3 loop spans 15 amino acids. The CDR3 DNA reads TGTGCCAGCAGCTCGGGACTAGCGGCCTACAATGAGCAGTTCTTC. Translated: CASSSGLAAYNEQFF.

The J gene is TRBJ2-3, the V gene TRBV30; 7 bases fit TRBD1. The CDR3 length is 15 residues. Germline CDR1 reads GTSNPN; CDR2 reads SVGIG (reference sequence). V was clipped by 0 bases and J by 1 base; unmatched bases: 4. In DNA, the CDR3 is TGTGCCTGGAGTGTACAGGGGTACGGCACAGATACGCAGTATTTT. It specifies CAWSVQGYGTDTQYF.

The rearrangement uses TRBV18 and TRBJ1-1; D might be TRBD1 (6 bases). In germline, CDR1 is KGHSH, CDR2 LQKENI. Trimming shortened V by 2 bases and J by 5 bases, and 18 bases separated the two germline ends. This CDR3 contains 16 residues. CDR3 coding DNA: TGTGCCAGCTCACCATCAGCGGGGGTGAGGGGGACTGAAGCTTTCTTT. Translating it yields CASSPSAGVRGTEAFF.

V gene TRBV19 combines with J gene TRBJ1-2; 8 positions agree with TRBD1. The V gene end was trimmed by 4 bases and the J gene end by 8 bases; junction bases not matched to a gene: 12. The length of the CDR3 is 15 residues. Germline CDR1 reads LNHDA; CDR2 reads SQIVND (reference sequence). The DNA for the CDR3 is TGTGCCAGTAGTAGCATGTTGGGACAGGAGATGGGCTACACCTTC. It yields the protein CASSSMLGQEMGYTF.

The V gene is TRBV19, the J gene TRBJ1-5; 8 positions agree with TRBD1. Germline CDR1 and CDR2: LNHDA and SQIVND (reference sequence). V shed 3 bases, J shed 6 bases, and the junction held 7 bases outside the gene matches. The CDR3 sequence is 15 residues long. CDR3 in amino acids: CASSMKTGGSQPQHF. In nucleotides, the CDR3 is TGTGCCAGTAGTATGAAAACAGGGGGGAGTCAGCCCCAGCATTTT.

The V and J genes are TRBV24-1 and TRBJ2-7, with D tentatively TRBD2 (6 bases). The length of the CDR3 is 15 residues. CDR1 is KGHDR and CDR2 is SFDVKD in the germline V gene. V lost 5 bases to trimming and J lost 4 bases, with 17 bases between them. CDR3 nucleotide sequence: TGTGCCACCAGTGTATACGGGACTCCCATTTACGAGCAGTACTTC. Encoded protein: CATSVYGTPIYEQYF.

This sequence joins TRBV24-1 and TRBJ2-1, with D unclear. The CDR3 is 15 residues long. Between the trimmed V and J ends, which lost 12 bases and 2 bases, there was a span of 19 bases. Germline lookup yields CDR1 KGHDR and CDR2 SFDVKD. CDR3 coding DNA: TGTGCCCCCAAATCTCGGTACTGCCCCTACAATGAGCAGTTCTTC. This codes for CAPKSRYCPYNEQFF.

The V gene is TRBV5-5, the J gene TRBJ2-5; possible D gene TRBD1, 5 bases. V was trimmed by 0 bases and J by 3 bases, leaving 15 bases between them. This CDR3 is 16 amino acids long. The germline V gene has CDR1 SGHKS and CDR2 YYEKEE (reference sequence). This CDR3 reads CASSLASRDNKETQYF. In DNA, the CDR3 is TGTGCCAGCAGCTTGGCGTCCAGGGATAACAAAGAGACCCAGTACTTC.

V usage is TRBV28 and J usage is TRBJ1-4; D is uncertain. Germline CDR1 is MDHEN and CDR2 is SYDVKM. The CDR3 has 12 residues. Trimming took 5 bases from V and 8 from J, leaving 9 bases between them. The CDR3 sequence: CASSTLGEKLFF. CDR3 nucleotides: TGTGCCAGCAGTACGCTAGGCGAAAAACTGTTTTTT.

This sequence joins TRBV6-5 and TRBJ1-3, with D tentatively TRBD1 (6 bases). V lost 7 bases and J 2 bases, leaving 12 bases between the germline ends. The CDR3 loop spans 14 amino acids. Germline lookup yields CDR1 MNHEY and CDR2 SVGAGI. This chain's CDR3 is CASTKQGAGNTIYF. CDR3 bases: TGTGCCAGCACTAAACAGGGAGCTGGAAACACCATATATTTT.

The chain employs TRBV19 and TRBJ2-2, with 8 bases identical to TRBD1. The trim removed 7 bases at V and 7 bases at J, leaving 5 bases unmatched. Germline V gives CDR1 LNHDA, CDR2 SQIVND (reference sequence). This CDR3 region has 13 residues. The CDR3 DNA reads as TGTGCCAGTAACGGACAGGGTGACGGGGAGCTGTTTTTT. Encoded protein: CASNGQGDGELFF.

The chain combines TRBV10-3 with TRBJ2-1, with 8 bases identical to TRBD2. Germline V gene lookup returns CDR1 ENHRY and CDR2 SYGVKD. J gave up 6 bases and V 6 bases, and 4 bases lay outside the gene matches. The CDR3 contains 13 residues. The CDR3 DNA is TGTGCCATCAGCGGGACTAGTCTCAATGAGCAGTTCTTC. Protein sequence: CAISGTSLNEQFF.

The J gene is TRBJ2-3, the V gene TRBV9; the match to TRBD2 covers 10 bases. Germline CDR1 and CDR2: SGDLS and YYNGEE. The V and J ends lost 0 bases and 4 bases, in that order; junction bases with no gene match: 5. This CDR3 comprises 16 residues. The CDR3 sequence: CASSVESGGASDTQYF. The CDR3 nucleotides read TGTGCCAGCAGCGTAGAGAGCGGGGGGGCCTCAGATACGCAGTATTTT.

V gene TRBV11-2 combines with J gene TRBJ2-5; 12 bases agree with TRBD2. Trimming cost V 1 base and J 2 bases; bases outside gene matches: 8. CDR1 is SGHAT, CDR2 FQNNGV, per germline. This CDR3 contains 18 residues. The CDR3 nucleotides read TGTGCCAGCAGCTTAGTGACTAGCGGGGGAGTCCTACAAGAGACCCAGTACTTC. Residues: CASSLVTSGGVLQETQYF. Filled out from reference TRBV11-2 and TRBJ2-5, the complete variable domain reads EAGVAQSPRYKIIEKRQSVAFWCNPISGHATLYWYQQILGQGPKLLIQFQNNGVVDDSQLPKDRFSAERLKGVDSTLKIQPAKLEDSAVYLCASSLVTSGGVLQETQYFGPGTRLLVL.